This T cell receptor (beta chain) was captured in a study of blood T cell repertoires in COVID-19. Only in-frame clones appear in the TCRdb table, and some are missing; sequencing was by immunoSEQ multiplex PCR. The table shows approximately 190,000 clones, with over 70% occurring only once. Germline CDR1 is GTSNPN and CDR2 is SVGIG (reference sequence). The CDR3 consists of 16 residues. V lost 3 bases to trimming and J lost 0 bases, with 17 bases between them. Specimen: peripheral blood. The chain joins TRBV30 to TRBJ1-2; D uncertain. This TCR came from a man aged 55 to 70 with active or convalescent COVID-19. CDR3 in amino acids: CAWSPRVGISNYGYTF. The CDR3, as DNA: TGTGCCTGGAGCCCCAGAGTGGGCATTTCTAACTATGGCTACACCTTC.